This TCR beta chain was profiled in a study of molecular identifiers for immune sequencing clone quantification. The V end was cut by 2 bases, the J end by 2 bases, with 10 bases between. The CDR3 totals 14 residues. This clonotype showed up many times. TCRdb called the PCR reads again in MiXCR, with one record for every CDR3 protein. The table shows around 320,000 distinct CDR3 sequences, with roughly 23% occurring only once. Sequenced material: naive CD8+ T cells from blood, with Jurkat cell RNA spiked in. Subset specified: FACS-sorted CD8+CD4-CCR7+CD45RA+ naive T cells. The chain recombines TRBV23-1 with TRBJ2-7; D ambiguous. TRBV23-1 is classed as an ORF, of uncertain function. The sequence was obtained from a human donor in good health. Some libraries in this study had Jurkat cell RNA spiked in. The chain's CDR3 is CASSQRAETYEQYF. In nucleotides, the CDR3 is TGCGCCAGCAGTCAAAGGGCAGAAACCTACGAGCAGTACTTC.